This TCR beta chain was recovered during a study of T cell responses to AZD1222 COVID-19 vaccine. Profiling relied on immunoSEQ multiplex PCR, and the TCRdb table lists in-frame clones only, not all of them. The sample lists about 170,000 clones, approximately 93% occurring once. This CDR3 comprises 13 residues. Germline V gives CDR1 KGHSH, CDR2 LQKENI. Trimming pared 1 base from V and 8 bases from J, leaving 11 bases between. Whole-study results and caveats: Nearly half of unique spike-specific TCRs reportedly avoided B.1.351 and B.1.1.7 mutated regions. After the peak T cell response, and only then, were repertoires sampled. Just a handful of AZD1222 recipients tested seropositive at baseline. Donors were largely white British and mainly female; clonal diversity was possibly underestimated.

Comment on this clone: The antigen is undetermined.

The chain has TRBV18 and TRBJ1-1; D ambiguous. The sample was peripheral blood, taken on day 0 of AZD1222 vaccination. The sequence derives from an adult in good health. The CDR3 is CASSPLANQEAFF. The CDR3 DNA is TGTGCCAGCTCACCACTAGCCAACCAGGAAGCTTTCTTT.